This T cell receptor delta chain came from a study of γδ T cells in repeated Plasmodium falciparum infection. Across the whole study: Four controlled malaria infections with P. falciparum NF54 spanned roughly 97 weeks. Sampling occurred at baseline, pre-infection for selected infections, and 21 days post-infection. General observations from the study: Over time and infection, Vgamma9/Vdelta2+ repertoires remained highly stable and polyclonal.

Bulk repertoires came from Vgamma9/Vdelta2+ or Vdelta2-negative gammadelta T cells flow-sorted from PBMC. Note on this clone: The target antigen is unknown. This clone may be a read error of a much larger clone one base away.

TCRdb re-called the multiplex PCR reads via CATT. The sample contains around 46,000 delta-chain clones, roughly 2% of which appear only once. CDR1 and CDR2 (germline): TSWWSYY, QGS. J gave up 4 bases and V 1 base, and 9 bases lay outside the gene matches. CDR3 length: 17 amino acids. Sequencing was done on a sample of gamma-delta T cells from blood. The receptor was isolated from a pool of human donors (malaria-infected and uninfected, not separated). This sequence joins TRDV1 and TRDJ1; TRDD3 agrees at 10 bases. The J gene, left out of TCRdb, was set here by checking the DNA against germline. The CDR3 coding sequence is TGTGCTCTTGGGGAACCTTCTGTACTGGGGGATGACGATAAACTCATCTTT. This encodes CALGEPSVLGDDDKLIF.